This entry lists 21 T cell receptor beta chains sequenced from one sample in a study of technical replicates of blood from a handful of donors. Only in-frame clones appear in the TCRdb table, and some are missing; sequencing was by immunoSEQ multiplex PCR. Of tens of thousands of clones in the sample, approximately 91% were seen once. The sequencing input was PBMCs. The receptors come from a human donor in good health. Some clones in this sample may be carry-over from other donors' samples.

J is TRBJ1-6 and V is TRBV18, with 7 bases matching TRBD1. Germline V CDR1 and CDR2: KGHSH, LQKENI. J gave up 5 bases and V 5 bases, and 6 bases lay outside the gene matches. The CDR3 totals 15 residues. CDR3 residues: CASSTRTGDNSPLHF. The CDR3 DNA reads TGTGCCAGCTCAACCCGGACAGGAGATAATTCACCCCTCCACTTT.

The rearrangement uses TRBV29-1 and TRBJ2-5; TRBD2 aligns across 9 bases. The CDR3 length is 15 residues. CDR1 SQVTM and CDR2 ANQGSEA come from the germline V gene. V lost 0 bases and J lost 4; bases outside the gene matches: 6. CDR3 bases: TGCAGCGTTGAAGAGGTGCGGGAGGGCCGAGAGACCCAGTACTTC. Translating gives CSVEEVREGRETQYF.

The rearrangement joins TRBV6-1 to TRBJ1-6, with 10 bases identical to TRBD1. The CDR3 runs 14 residues. Germline CDR1 and CDR2: MNHNS and SASEGT. The V gene end was trimmed by 5 bases and the J gene end by 13 bases; junction bases not matched to a gene: 8. The CDR3 DNA reads TGTGCCAGCAGTCTGGGACAGGGGTTTTTCCCCCTCCACTTT. Translated, it gives CASSLGQGFFPLHF.

The chain's CDR3 is CASSLGQGYNEQFF. CDR3 coding DNA: TGCGCCAGCAGCCTCGGACAGGGGTACAATGAGCAGTTCTTC. The rearrangement links TRBV4-1 to TRBJ2-1; 9 nucleotides match TRBD1. CDR1 is MGHRA and CDR2 is YSYEKL in the germline V gene. V lost 4 bases to trimming and J lost 4 bases; unmatched junction nucleotides: 2. The CDR3 consists of 14 residues.

The V and J genes are TRBV4-1 and TRBJ2-3; D possibly corresponds to TRBD2 (6 bases). V was shortened by 4 bases and J by 0 bases, with 8 bases between the two germline ends. The CDR3 sequence is 14 residues long. The germline gives CDR1 MGHRA, CDR2 YSYEKL. The CDR3 region has the DNA TGCGCCAGCAGCCCGGGGACTAGCACAGATACGCAGTATTTT. This codes for CASSPGTSTDTQYF.

This clone has a single count. This chain links TRBV4-1 with TRBJ2-3, with TRBD2 matching over 11 bases. The CDR3 covers 16 residues. Germline assignment: CDR1 MGHRA and CDR2 YSYEKL. Trimming at V came to 0 bases and at J to 7 bases, leaving 6 bases not matched to a gene. This CDR3 is CASSQDIAGGVNTQYF. CDR3 coding DNA: TGCGCCAGCAGCCAAGATATAGCGGGAGGGGTAAATACGCAGTATTTT.

V usage is TRBV7-2 and J usage is TRBJ1-5, with a weak D call TRBD1 (5 bases). Trimming shortened V by 7 bases and J by 2 bases, and 12 bases separated the two germline ends. Germline V gene sequence: CDR1 SGHTA, CDR2 FQGNSA. The CDR3 covers 14 residues. CDR3 bases: TGTGCCAGCACCTCGGACAATCGCAATCAGCCCCAGCATTTT. It specifies CASTSDNRNQPQHF.

V is TRBV27 and J is TRBJ2-5; 8 bases match TRBD2. This CDR3 region has 13 residues. V shed 6 bases, J shed 2 bases, and the junction held 2 bases outside the gene matches. Germline CDR1 reads MNHEY; CDR2 reads SMNVEV (reference sequence). CDR3 in amino acids: CASRSGGQETQYF. The DNA for the CDR3 is TGTGCCAGCAGGAGCGGGGGTCAAGAGACCCAGTACTTC.

The chain uses TRBV18 and TRBJ2-5; 7 bases match TRBD2. The J segment lost 5 bases and the V segment lost 0 bases, leaving 9 bases of the junction unmatched. Germline assignment: CDR1 KGHSH and CDR2 LQKENI. The CDR3 is 16 residues long. CDR3 amino acids: CASSPPSSGIGETQYF. The DNA of the CDR3 is TGTGCCAGCTCACCACCGAGCAGCGGGATAGGGGAGACCCAGTACTTC.

The rearrangement links TRBV19 to TRBJ1-1; possible D gene TRBD1, 5 bases. V shed 7 bases and J shed 6 bases, with 15 bases lying between them. Germline values: CDR1 LNHDA, CDR2 SQIVND (reference sequence). The CDR3 contains 13 residues. The CDR3 spells CASINKGRSEAFF. CDR3 sequence (DNA): TGTGCCAGTATTAATAAGGGGCGTTCTGAAGCTTTCTTT.

DNA for the CDR3: TGTGCCAGCAGTGTATCAGAAAGCTCCTACGAGCAGTACTTC. Amino acid sequence: CASSVSESSYEQYF. The V and J genes are TRBV6-1 and TRBJ2-7; D not resolved. Trimming stripped 4 bases from V and 0 bases from J, with 10 bases between. This CDR3 region has 14 residues. Germline loops: CDR1 MNHNS, CDR2 SASEGT.

The chain uses TRBV6-5 and TRBJ1-1, with 7 bases fitting TRBD1. Germline CDR1 is MNHEY and CDR2 is SVGAGI. The CDR3 runs 14 residues. V was clipped by 4 bases and J by 9 bases; unmatched bases: 11. CDR3 in amino acids: CASSFRGRGEKAFF. The CDR3 DNA is TGTGCCAGCAGTTTTAGGGGGCGCGGTGAAAAAGCTTTCTTT.

The V call is TRBV7-3, the J call TRBJ2-7; D remains ambiguous. V lost 3 bases to trimming and J lost 3 bases, with 9 bases between them. The CDR3 contains 13 residues. Germline V lookup: CDR1 SGHTA, CDR2 FQGTGA. CDR3 in amino acids: CASSLGTGYEQYF. Here the CDR3 DNA reads TGTGCCAGCAGCTTGGGCACCGGCTACGAGCAGTACTTC.

The chain employs TRBV10-3 and TRBJ2-1; D remains ambiguous. The germline V gene encodes CDR1 ENHRY and CDR2 SYGVKD. Trimming pared 3 bases from V and 9 bases from J, leaving 9 bases between. The CDR3 covers 12 residues. CDR3 region: CAISDSTGEQFF. CDR3 DNA sequence: TGTGCCATCAGTGATTCGACGGGTGAGCAGTTCTTC.

This chain links TRBV4-3 with TRBJ1-4; 11 bases fit TRBD1. Germline CDR1 is LGHNA and CDR2 is YSLEER. The CDR3 is 19 amino acids. V trimming: 4 bases; J trimming: 0 bases; junction bases outside the gene matches: 10. The CDR3 here is CASSRRNPGQGATNEKLFF. CDR3 bases: TGCGCCAGCAGCCGGAGAAACCCGGGACAGGGGGCAACTAATGAAAAACTGTTTTTT.

This chain uses TRBV11-1 with TRBJ1-1, with a possible D match to TRBD1 (5 bases). Trimming removed 5 bases from V and 8 bases from J, with 24 bases in between. The CDR3 covers 16 residues. The germline V gene has CDR1 SGHAT and CDR2 FQDESV (reference sequence). The DNA for the CDR3 is TGTGCCAGCAGCAAAGGGGTTTTGTCAGGGCCTAAAGAAGCTTTCTTT. This translates into CASSKGVLSGPKEAFF.

This chain's CDR3 is CASSEAVRVYEQYF. The CDR3 DNA reads TGTGCCAGCAGTGAGGCCGTCAGGGTCTACGAGCAGTACTTC. This chain joins TRBV2 and TRBJ2-7, with D perhaps matching TRBD1 (5 bases). CDR1 is SNHLY and CDR2 is FYNNEI in the germline V gene. Deletions cut 3 bases from V and 3 bases from J, with 12 bases between. The CDR3 runs 14 residues.

V and J are TRBV13 and TRBJ2-3, with 7 positions matching TRBD2. In germline, CDR1 is PRHDT, CDR2 FYEKMQ (reference sequence). With 4 bases clipped from V and 0 bases from J, the junction kept 10 bases outside the gene matches. This CDR3 comprises 17 residues. CDR3 amino acids: CASSWGGIPGSTDTQYF. The CDR3 nucleotides are TGTGCCAGCAGCTGGGGGGGTATACCGGGTAGCACAGATACGCAGTATTTT.

The chain uses TRBV4-3 and TRBJ2-2; D is possibly TRBD2 (6 bases). The CDR3 covers 13 residues. The ends were cut back, 3 bases at V and 7 bases at J, with 9 bases in the middle. CDR1 is LGHNA and CDR2 is YSLEER in the germline V gene. The CDR3 here is CASSHETSGELFF. For the CDR3, the DNA is TGCGCCAGCAGCCACGAGACTAGCGGGGAGCTGTTTTTT.

CDR3 protein: CASSVFPPTSGGYNEQFF. CDR3 DNA: TGTGCCAGCAGCGTATTTCCACCAACTAGCGGGGGATACAATGAGCAGTTCTTC. This chain links TRBV9 with TRBJ2-1; 11 bases line up with TRBD2. This CDR3 contains 18 residues. Per the germline V gene, CDR1 is SGDLS and CDR2 is YYNGEE. Trimming removed 1 base from V and 4 bases from J; junction bases left unmatched: 10.

This clone was counted once. V is TRBV7-3 and J is TRBJ2-2; maybe TRBD1 (5 bases). The CDR3 sequence is 14 residues long. V lost 8 bases and J lost 2, with 12 bases in between. CDR1 and CDR2 from the germline V gene are SGHTA and FQGTGA. This CDR3 reads CASGDSLNTGELFF. Here the CDR3 DNA reads TGTGCCAGCGGCGACAGCTTAAACACCGGGGAGCTGTTTTTT.